This TCR beta chain was sequenced for a study of beta chain features in type 1 diabetes. For this clone: Antigen unknown.

The study's findings and limits: TCRB CDR3s from Type 1 diabetes patients were moderately but significantly shorter in all four CD4+ subsets. Patients with type 1 diabetes carried fewer insertions and had more deletions at their VDJ junctions. Cells that show high TCR expression could be over-represented by cDNA sequencing.

Isolated RNA was reverse transcribed in full, so expressed TCRB transcripts were sequenced. It was found that naive, central memory and regulatory T cell samples averaged about 3.5 million reads. The data were produced by immunoSEQ multiplex PCR, yet TCRdb's version contains in-frame clones alone and is incomplete. The sample includes about 370,000 clones, more than 12% of them seen just once. Per the germline V gene, CDR1 is MDHEN and CDR2 is SYDVKM. The CDR3 is 13 residues long. Trimming took 2 bases from V and 10 from J, leaving 14 bases between them. This rearrangement joins TRBV28 to TRBJ1-1; D is uncertain. The receptor's source is a woman between 18 and 30 years old in good health. Sequencing was performed on naive CD4+ T cells from blood. CDR3 region: CASSLTTAEGAFF. The DNA of the CDR3 is TGTGCCAGCAGTTTAACCACAGCGGAGGGAGCTTTCTTT.